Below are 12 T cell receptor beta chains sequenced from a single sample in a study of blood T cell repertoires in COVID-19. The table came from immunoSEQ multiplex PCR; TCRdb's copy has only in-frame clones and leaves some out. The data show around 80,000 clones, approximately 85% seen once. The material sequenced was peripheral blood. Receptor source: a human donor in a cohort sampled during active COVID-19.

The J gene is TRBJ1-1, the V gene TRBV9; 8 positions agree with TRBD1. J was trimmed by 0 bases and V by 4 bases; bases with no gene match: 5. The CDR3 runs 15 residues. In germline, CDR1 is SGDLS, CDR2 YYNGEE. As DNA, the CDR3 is TGTGCCAGCAGCAAGGGACAGGCCATGAACACTGAAGCTTTCTTT. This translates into CASSKGQAMNTEAFF.

For the CDR3, the DNA is TGTGCCAGCAGCCTGCGGACAAGTAATTCACCCCTCCACTTT. Residues: CASSLRTSNSPLHF. The chain links TRBV7-8 to TRBJ1-6; tentative D call: TRBD1 (5 bases). V dropped 5 bases and J dropped 6 bases, with 11 bases sitting between them. Germline-derived CDR1 and CDR2 are SGHVS and FQNEAQ. The CDR3 extends over 14 amino acids.

The CDR3 reads CASSPMDSSRAGEQFF. CDR3 sequence (DNA): TGTGCCAGTAGTCCTATGGACAGTAGTCGCGCGGGTGAGCAGTTCTTC. This sequence joins TRBV19 and TRBJ2-1; D possibly corresponds to TRBD1 (6 bases). The germline V gene encodes CDR1 LNHDA and CDR2 SQIVND (reference sequence). V was shortened by 5 bases and J by 9 bases, with 23 bases between the two germline ends. The length of the CDR3 is 16 residues.

The CDR3 nucleotides read TGTGCCAGCAGTTTATCCAACGTCGGTGTCACTGAAGCTTTCTTT. It translates to CASSLSNVGVTEAFF. This chain uses TRBV27 with TRBJ1-1; D not resolved. Trimming took 0 bases from V and 4 from J, leaving 12 bases between them. The length of the CDR3 is 15 residues. Germline V gives CDR1 MNHEY, CDR2 SMNVEV (reference sequence).

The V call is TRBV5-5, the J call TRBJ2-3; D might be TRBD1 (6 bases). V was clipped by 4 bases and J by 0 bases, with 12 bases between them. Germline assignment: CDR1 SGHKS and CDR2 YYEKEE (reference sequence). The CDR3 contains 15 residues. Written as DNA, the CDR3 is TGTGCCAGCAGCCTGGACAGCTCCAGCACAGATACGCAGTATTTT. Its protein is CASSLDSSSTDTQYF. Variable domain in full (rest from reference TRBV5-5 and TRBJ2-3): DAGVTQSPTHLIKTRGQQVTLRCSPISGHKSVSWYQQVLGQGPQFIFQYYEKEERGRGNFPDRFSARQFPNYSSELNVNALLLGDSALYLCASSLDSSSTDTQYFGPGTRLTVL.

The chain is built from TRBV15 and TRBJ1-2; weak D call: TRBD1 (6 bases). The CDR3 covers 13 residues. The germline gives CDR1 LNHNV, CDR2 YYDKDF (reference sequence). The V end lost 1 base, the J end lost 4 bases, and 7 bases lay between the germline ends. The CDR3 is CATSRGTAYGYTF. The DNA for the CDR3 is TGTGCCACCAGCAGAGGGACAGCCTATGGCTACACCTTC.

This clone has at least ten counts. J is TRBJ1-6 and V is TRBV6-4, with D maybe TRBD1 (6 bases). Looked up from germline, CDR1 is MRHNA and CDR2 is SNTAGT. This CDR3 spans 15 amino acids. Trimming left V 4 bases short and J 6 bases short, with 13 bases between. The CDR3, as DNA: TGTGCCAGCAGTGCCGAGGGGGGGTCTAATTCACCCCTCCACTTT. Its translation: CASSAEGGSNSPLHF.

The CDR3 DNA reads TGTGCCAGCAGTGAAAGGCCGGGACAGCTTCGGCCCCAGCATTTT. It encodes CASSERPGQLRPQHF. The rearrangement joins TRBV2 to TRBJ1-5, with 7 bases lining up with TRBD1. Losses at the gene ends were 2 bases for V and 9 bases for J; bases not matched to a gene: 10. The CDR3 length is 15 residues. The germline V gene encodes CDR1 SNHLY and CDR2 FYNNEI.

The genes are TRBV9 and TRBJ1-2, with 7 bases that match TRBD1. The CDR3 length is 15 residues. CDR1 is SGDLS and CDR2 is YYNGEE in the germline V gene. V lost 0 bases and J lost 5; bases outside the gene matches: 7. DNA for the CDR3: TGTGCCAGCAGCGTAGAGTCACAGGGGCTGTATGGCTACACCTTC. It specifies CASSVESQGLYGYTF.

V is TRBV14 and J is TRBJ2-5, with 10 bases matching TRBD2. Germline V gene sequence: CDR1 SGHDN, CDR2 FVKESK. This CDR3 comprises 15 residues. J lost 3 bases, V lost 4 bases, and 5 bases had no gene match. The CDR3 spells CASSRRLAGEETQYF. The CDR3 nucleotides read TGTGCCAGCAGCCGCCGACTAGCGGGCGAAGAGACCCAGTACTTC.

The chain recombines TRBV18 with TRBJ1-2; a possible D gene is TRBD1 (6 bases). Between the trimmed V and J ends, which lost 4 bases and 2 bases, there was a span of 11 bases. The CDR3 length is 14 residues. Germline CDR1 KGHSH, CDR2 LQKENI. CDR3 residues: CASSRQAANYGYTF. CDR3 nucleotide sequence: TGTGCCAGCTCACGACAGGCCGCGAACTATGGCTACACCTTC.

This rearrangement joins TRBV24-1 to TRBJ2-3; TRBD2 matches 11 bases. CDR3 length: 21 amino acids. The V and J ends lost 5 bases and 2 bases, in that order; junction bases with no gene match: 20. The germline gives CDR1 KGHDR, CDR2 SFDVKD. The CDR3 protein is CATSGRGNRASSGGHTDTQYF. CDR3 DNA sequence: TGTGCCACCAGTGGGCGGGGCAACAGGGCCTCTAGCGGGGGGCACACAGATACGCAGTATTTT.